This T cell receptor (beta chain) was captured by sequencing in a study of early stage breast cancer tumors. Study information: Of around 15 invasive breast tumors, about twelve were hormone receptor-positive, HER2-negative. Notes on the study in general: Blood repertoires resembled normal breast more than tumor.

To note about this clone: Its matching antigen is unknown.

CDR1 is LGHNA, CDR2 YNFKEQ, per germline. This CDR3 is 20 amino acids long. V lost 3 bases, J lost 3 bases, and 30 bases lay in between. Here immunoSEQ multiplex PCR was the method, and the copy in TCRdb shows in-frame clones only, minus some. The table lists approximately 33,000 clones, almost 75% of them singletons. The chain links TRBV4-2 to TRBJ2-7, with D possibly being TRBD1 (6 bases). The TCR comes from a person aged 35-50 years with breast cancer. The sample was blood. The CDR3 protein is CASSHREKWPGQLKGYEQYF. In DNA form, the CDR3 reads TGTGCCAGCAGCCACCGCGAGAAATGGCCGGGACAATTGAAAGGCTACGAGCAGTACTTC.